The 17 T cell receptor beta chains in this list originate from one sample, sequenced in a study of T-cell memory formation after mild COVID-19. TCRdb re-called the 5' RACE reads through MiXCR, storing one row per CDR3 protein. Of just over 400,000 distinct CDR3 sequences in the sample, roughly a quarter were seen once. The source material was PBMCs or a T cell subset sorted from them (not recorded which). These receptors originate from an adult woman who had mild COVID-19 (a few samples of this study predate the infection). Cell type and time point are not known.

CDR3 loop: CASSPGTSNTEAFF. The CDR3 DNA follows: TGCGCCAGCAGCCCGGGGACAAGCAACACTGAAGCTTTCTTT. The rearrangement joins TRBV5-1 to TRBJ1-1; tentative D call: TRBD1 (6 bases). There are 14 residues in the CDR3. V was clipped by 4 bases and J by 2 bases, with 12 bases between them. Germline CDR1 and CDR2: SGHRS and YFSETQ.

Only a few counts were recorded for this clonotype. For the CDR3, the DNA is TGTGCCACCAGTGATGGATCCGGGGAGCTGTTTTTT. It translates to CATSDGSGELFF. The chain recombines TRBV24-1 with TRBJ2-2; D not certain. The germline V and J ends were trimmed by 3 bases and 6 bases, with 4 bases remaining between them. The CDR3 is 12 amino acids. The germline CDR1 and CDR2 sequences are KGHDR and SFDVKD.

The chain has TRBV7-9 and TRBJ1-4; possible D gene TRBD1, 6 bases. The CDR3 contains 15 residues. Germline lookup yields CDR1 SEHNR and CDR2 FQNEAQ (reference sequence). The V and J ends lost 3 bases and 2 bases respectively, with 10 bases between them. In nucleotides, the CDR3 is TGTGCCAGCAGCTTGTTGGGGGCGACTAATGAAAAACTGTTTTTT. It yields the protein CASSLLGATNEKLFF.

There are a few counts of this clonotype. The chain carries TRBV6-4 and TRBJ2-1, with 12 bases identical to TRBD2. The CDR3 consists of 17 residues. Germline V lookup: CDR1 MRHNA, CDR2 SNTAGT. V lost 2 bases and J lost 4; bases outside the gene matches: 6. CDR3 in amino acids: CASSDASGRAGYNEQFF. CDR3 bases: TGTGCCAGCAGTGACGCTAGCGGGAGGGCCGGTTACAATGAGCAGTTCTTC.

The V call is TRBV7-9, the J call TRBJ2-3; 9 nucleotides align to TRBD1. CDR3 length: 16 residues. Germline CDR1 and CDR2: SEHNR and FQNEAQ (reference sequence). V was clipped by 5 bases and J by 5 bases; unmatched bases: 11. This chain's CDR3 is CASSTGQGKGRDTQYF. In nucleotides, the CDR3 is TGTGCCAGCAGCACGGGACAGGGAAAGGGGAGAGATACGCAGTATTTT. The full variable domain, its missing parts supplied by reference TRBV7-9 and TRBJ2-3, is DTGVSQNPRHKITKRGQNVTFRCDPISEHNRLYWYRQTLGQGPEFLTYFQNEAQLEKSRLLSDRFSAERPKGSFSTLEIQRTEQGDSAMYLCASSTGQGKGRDTQYFGPGTRLTVL.

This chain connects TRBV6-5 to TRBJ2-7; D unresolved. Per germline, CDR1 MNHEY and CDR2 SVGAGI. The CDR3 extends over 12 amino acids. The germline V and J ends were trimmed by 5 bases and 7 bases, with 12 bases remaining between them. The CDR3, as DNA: TGTGCCAGCAGTAGCCCTTTGCGGGAGCAGTACTTC. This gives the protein CASSSPLREQYF.

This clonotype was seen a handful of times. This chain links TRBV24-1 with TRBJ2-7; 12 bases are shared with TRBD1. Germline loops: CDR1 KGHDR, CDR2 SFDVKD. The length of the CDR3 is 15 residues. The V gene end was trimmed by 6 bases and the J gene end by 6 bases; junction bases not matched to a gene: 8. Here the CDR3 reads CATSLGGQGAGEQYF. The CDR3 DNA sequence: TGTGCCACCAGTCTGGGGGGACAGGGGGCCGGCGAGCAGTACTTC.

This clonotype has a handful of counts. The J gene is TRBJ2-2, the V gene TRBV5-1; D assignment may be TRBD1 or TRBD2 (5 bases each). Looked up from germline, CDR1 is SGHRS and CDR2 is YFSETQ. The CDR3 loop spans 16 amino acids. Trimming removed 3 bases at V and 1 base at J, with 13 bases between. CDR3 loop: CASSSGHFLNTGELFF. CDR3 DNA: TGCGCCAGCAGCTCGGGGCACTTCCTGAACACCGGGGAGCTGTTTTTT.

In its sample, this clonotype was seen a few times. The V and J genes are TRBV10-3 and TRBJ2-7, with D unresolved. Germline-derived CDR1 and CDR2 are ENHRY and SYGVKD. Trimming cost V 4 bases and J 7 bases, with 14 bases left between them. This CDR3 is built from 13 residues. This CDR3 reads CAISAASIGEQYF. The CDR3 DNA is TGTGCCATCAGTGCGGCATCGATAGGGGAGCAGTACTTC.

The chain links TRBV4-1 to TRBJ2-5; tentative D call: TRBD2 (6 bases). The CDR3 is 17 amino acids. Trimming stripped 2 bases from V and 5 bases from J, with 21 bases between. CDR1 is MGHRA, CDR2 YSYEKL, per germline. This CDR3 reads CASSQFASNPGRETQYF. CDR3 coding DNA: TGCGCCAGCAGCCAATTTGCCTCGAATCCAGGGAGGGAGACCCAGTACTTC.

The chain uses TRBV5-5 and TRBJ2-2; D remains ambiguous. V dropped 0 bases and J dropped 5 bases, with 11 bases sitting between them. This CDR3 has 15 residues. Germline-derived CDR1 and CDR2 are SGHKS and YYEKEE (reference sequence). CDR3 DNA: TGTGCCAGCAGCTTGGACGTGGTCAAAACCGGGGAGCTGTTTTTT. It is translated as CASSLDVVKTGELFF.

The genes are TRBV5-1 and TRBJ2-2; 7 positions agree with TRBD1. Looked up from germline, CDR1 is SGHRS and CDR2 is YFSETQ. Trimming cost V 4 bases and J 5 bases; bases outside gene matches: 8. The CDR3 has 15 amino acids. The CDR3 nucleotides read TGCGCCAGCAGCGTAGGGGGCGCCGAGACCGGGGAGCTGTTTTTT. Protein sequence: CASSVGGAETGELFF.

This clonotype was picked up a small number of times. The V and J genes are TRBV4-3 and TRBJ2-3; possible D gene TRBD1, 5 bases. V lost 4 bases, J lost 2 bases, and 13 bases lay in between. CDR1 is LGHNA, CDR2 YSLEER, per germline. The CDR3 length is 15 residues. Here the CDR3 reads CASSRSGAPTDTQYF. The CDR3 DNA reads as TGCGCCAGCAGCCGGAGTGGGGCCCCCACAGATACGCAGTATTTT.

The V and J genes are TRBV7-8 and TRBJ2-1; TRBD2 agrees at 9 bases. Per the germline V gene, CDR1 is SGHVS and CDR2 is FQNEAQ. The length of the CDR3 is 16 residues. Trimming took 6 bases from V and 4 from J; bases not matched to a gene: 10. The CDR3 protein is CASRPGGSGSYNEQFF. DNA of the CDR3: TGTGCCAGCAGGCCCGGTGGTAGCGGGAGTTACAATGAGCAGTTCTTC.

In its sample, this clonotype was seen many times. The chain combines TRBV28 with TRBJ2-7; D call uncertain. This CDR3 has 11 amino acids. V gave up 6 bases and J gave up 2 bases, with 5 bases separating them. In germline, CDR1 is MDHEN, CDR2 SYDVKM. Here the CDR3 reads CASSHTYEQYF. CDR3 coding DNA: TGTGCCAGCAGCCACACCTACGAGCAGTACTTC.

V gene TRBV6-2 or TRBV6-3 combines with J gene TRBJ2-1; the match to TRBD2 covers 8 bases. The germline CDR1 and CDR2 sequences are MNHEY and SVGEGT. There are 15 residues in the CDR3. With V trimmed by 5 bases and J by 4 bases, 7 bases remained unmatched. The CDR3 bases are TGTGCCAGCAGTCACTATAGCGGGACTTACAATGAGCAGTTCTTC. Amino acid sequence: CASSHYSGTYNEQFF.

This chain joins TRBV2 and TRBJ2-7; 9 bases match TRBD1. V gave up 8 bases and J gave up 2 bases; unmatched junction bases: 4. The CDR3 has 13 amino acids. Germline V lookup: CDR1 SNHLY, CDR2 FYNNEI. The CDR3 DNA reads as TGTGCCAGCGGATGGACAGGGGCCTACGAGCAGTACTTC. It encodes CASGWTGAYEQYF.